This T cell receptor (beta chain) was sequenced for a study of Graves' ophthalmopathy and Graves' hyperthyroidism. For this clonotype: Its target is not known.

General study points: For separating ophthalmopathy from stable hyperthyroidism, a 13-signature model gave under 90% sensitivity and roughly 77% specificity.

Germline lookup yields CDR1 DFQATT and CDR2 SNEGSKA (reference sequence). Losses at the gene ends were 6 bases for V and 2 bases for J; bases not matched to a gene: 11. This CDR3 region has 15 residues. The sequenced template was RNA, covering the TCR beta CDR3 region. A first-round RT-PCR used HTBI primers, followed by a second-round multiplex PCR. Each CDR3 protein is one row after TCRdb ran MiXCR on the multiplex PCR reads. The sample shows about 1.2 million distinct CDR3 sequences, roughly 35% of them seen only once. The rearrangement links TRBV20-1 to TRBJ2-3, with 7 bases matching TRBD2. The material sequenced was peripheral blood or thyroid tissue (not recorded which). The sequence derives from an adult man with Graves' hyperthyroidism. This CDR3 reads CSAVLGGRFTDTQYF. For the CDR3, the DNA is TGCAGTGCAGTGCTCGGCGGGAGATTCACAGATACGCAGTATTTT.